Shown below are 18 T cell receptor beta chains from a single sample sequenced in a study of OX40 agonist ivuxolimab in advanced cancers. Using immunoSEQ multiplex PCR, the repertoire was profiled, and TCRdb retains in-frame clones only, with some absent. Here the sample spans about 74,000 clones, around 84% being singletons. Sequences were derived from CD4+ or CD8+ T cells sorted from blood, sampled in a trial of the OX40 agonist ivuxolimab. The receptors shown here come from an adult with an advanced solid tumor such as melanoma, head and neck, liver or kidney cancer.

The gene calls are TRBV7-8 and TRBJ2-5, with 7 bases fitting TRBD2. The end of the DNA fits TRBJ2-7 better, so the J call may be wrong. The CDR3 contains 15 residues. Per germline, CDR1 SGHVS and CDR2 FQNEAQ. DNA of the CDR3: TGTGCCAGCAGCTTAGACGGGGGAGGGCCGTACGAGCAGTACTTC. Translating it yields CASSLDGGGPYEQYF.

CDR3 amino acids: CASSVGPSTDTQYF. The DNA of the CDR3 is TGTGCCAGCAGCGTAGGCCCTTCCACAGATACGCAGTATTTT. This chain joins TRBV9 and TRBJ2-3, with D unclear. The CDR3 runs to 14 residues. The V end was cut by 0 bases, the J end by 2 bases, with 7 bases between. Germline-derived CDR1 and CDR2 are SGDLS and YYNGEE.

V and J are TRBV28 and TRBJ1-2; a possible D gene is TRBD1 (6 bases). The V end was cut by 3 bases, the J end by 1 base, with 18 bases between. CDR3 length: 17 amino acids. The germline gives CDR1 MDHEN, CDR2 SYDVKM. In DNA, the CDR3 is TGTGCCAGCAGTTTGGGGGGCGACCTTCTAGTTAACTATGGCTACACCTTC. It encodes CASSLGGDLLVNYGYTF.

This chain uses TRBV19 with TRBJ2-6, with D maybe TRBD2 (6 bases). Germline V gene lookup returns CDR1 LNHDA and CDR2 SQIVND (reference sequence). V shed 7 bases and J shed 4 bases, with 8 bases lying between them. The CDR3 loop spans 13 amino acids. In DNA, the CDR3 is TGTGCCAGTATGACTAGGGGGGCCAACGTCCTGACTTTC. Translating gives CASMTRGANVLTF.

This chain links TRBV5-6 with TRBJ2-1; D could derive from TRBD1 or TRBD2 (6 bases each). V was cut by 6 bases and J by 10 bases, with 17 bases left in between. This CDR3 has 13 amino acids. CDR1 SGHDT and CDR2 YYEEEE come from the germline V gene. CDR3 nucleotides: TGTGCCAGCATCATCCAGGGGAGGCGGGAGCAGTTCTTC. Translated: CASIIQGRREQFF.

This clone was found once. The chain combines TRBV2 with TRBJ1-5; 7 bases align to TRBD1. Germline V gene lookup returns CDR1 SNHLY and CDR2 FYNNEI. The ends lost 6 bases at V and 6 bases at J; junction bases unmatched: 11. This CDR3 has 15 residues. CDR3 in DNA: TGTGCCAGCAGCCCCGGACAGGCCCCTACTCAGCCCCAGCATTTT. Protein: CASSPGQAPTQPQHF.

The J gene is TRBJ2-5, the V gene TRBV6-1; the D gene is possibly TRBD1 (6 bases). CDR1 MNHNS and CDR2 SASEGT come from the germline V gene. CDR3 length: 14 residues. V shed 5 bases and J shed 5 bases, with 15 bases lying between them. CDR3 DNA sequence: TGTGCCAGCAGTAACGTACAGGGATGGGAGACCCAGTACTTC. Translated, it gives CASSNVQGWETQYF.

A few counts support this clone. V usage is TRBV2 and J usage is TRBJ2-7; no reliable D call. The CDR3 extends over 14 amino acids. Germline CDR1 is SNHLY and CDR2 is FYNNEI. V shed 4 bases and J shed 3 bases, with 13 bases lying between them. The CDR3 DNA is TGTGCCAGCAGTGCTTGGCACAACAACTACGAGCAGTACTTC. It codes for CASSAWHNNYEQYF.

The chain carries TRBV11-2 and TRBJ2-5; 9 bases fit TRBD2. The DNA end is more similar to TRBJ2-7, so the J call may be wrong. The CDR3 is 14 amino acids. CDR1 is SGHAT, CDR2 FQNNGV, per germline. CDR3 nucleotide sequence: TGTGCCAGCAGCTTAGTGCGGGAGGGCCCCGAGCAGTACTTC. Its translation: CASSLVREGPEQYF.

Here the CDR3 reads CASSPLMTMVGYTF. The DNA for the CDR3 is TGTGCCAGCAGTCCACTGATGACTATGGTTGGCTACACCTTC. The rearrangement joins TRBV2 to TRBJ1-2; D not certain. Trimming shortened V by 5 bases and J by 7 bases, and 17 bases separated the two germline ends. Germline V gene data show CDR1 as SNHLY and CDR2 as FYNNEI. CDR3 length equals 14 residues. The entire variable domain, with the rest obtained from reference TRBV2 and TRBJ1-2, is as follows: EPEVTQTPSHQVTQMGQEVILRCVPISNHLYFYWYRQILGQKVEFLVSFYNNEISEKSEIFDDQFSVERPDGSNFTLKIRSTKLEDSAMYFCASSPLMTMVGYTFGSGTRLTVV.

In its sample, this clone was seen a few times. The chain's CDR3 is CASSVGLTGNTEAFF. The CDR3 bases are TGTGCCAGCAGCGTAGGTCTTACAGGGAACACTGAAGCTTTCTTT. The chain joins TRBV9 to TRBJ1-1; D perhaps matches TRBD1 (5 bases). The CDR3 runs to 15 residues. The V and J ends lost 0 bases and 1 base respectively, with 10 bases between them. The germline V gene has CDR1 SGDLS and CDR2 YYNGEE.

CDR3 nucleotide sequence: TGTGCCAGCAGCTTGGGACAGATCTCTGGAAACACCATATATTTT. Its protein product is CASSLGQISGNTIYF. The chain has TRBV13 and TRBJ1-3; the match to TRBD1 covers 7 bases. Looked up from germline, CDR1 is PRHDT and CDR2 is FYEKMQ (reference sequence). The CDR3 sequence is 15 residues long. V gave up 3 bases and J gave up 0 bases; unmatched junction bases: 2.

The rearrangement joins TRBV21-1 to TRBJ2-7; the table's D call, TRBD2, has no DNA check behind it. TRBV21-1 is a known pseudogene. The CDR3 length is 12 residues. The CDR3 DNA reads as TGTACCGCGGGAGGAATTTTCTACGAGCAGTACTTC. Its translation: CTAGGIFYEQYF.

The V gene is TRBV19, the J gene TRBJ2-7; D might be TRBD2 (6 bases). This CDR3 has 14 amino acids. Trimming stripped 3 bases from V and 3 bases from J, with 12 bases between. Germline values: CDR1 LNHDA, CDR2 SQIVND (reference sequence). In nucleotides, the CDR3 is TGTGCCAGTAGTATGGCCGGGGGAGACTACGAGCAGTACTTC. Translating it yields CASSMAGGDYEQYF.

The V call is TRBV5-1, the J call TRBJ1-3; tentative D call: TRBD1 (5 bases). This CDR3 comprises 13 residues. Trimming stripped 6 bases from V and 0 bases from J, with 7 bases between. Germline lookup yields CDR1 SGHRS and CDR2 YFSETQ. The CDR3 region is CASMGDSGNTIYF. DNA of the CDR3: TGCGCCAGCATGGGGGACTCTGGAAACACCATATATTTT.

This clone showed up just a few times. Here the CDR3 DNA reads TGTGCCAGCAATCCCACCGGGACTAGCGGCACCGGGGAGCTGTTTTTT. This sequence encodes CASNPTGTSGTGELFF. This rearrangement joins TRBV6-6 to TRBJ2-2; 11 nucleotides agree with TRBD2. CDR1 MNHNY and CDR2 SVGAGI come from the germline V gene (reference sequence). Trimming at V came to 7 bases and at J to 4 bases, leaving 8 bases not matched to a gene. This CDR3 is 16 amino acids long.

CDR3 region: CASSPRGEGLAGGDTQYF. The CDR3 nucleotides are TGCGCCAGCAGCCCCCGGGGGGAAGGACTAGCGGGAGGCGATACGCAGTATTTT. The rearrangement uses TRBV5-1 and TRBJ2-3; 14 bases agree with TRBD2. The CDR3 extends over 18 amino acids. Looked up from germline, CDR1 is SGHRS and CDR2 is YFSETQ. V trimming: 4 bases; J trimming: 6 bases; junction bases outside the gene matches: 13.

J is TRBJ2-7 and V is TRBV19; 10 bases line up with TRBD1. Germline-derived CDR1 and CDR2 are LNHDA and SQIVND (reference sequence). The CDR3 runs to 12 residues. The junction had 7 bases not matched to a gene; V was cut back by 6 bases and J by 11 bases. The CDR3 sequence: CASSDRGRPKYF. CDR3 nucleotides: TGTGCCAGTAGCGACAGGGGGCGCCCAAAGTACTTC.